The rows below give T cell receptor beta chains drawn from one sample of a study of Ad26.COV2.S vaccination and SARS-CoV-2 variants. Assay used: immunoSEQ multiplex PCR; TCRdb lists only in-frame clones, some missing. The table lists 350,000 to 500,000 clones, about nine tenths of them singletons, with less than 4.5% in the top ten. The material sequenced was peripheral blood, taken in a trial of Ad26.COV2.S vaccine versus placebo. The receptor set was obtained from a person aged 18-65 years who received the Ad26.COV2.S COVID-19 vaccine or a placebo. CDR3s include the opening cysteine and the closing phenylalanine or tryptophan. The order of the fields is D gene, J gene, V gene, clone size, CDR3 DNA, CDR3 protein. The D gene is left open where the match is weak. Clone sizes are given selectively: once, few, many, or a class where the clone is expanded.

d_gene: TRBD1
j_gene: TRBJ2-3
v_gene: TRBV9
abundance: NA
CDR3nt: TGTGCCAGCAGCGTAGGAGGGGACAGGGTGTCAGATACGCAGTATTTT
CDR3aa: CASSVGGDRVSDTQYF

d_gene: NA
j_gene: TRBJ2-1
v_gene: TRBV18
abundance: NA
CDR3nt: TGTGCCAGCTCACCAGAGGACCTTGGGGGGTTCTTC
CDR3aa: CASSPEDLGGFF

d_gene: TRBD1
j_gene: TRBJ2-5
v_gene: TRBV18
abundance: NA
CDR3nt: TGTGCCAGCTCACCTGTTTCCGGGACAGGGGTGGAGACCCAGTACTTC
CDR3aa: CASSPVSGTGVETQYF

d_gene: NA
j_gene: TRBJ2-3
v_gene: TRBV28
abundance: NA
CDR3nt: TGTGCCAGCAGTATATATACCAGCACAGATACGCAGTATTTT
CDR3aa: CASSIYTSTDTQYF

d_gene: NA
j_gene: TRBJ1-2
v_gene: TRBV6-1
abundance: once
CDR3nt: TGTGCCAGCAGTGAAGCTGCCGGGGTCGGGTATGGCTACACCTTC
CDR3aa: CASSEAAGVGYGYTF

d_gene: TRBD1
j_gene: TRBJ1-2
v_gene: TRBV28
abundance: NA
CDR3nt: TGTGCCAGCAGTTTACAGGGGGCGAATGGCTACACCTTC
CDR3aa: CASSLQGANGYTF

d_gene: TRBD2
j_gene: TRBJ2-2
v_gene: TRBV7-2
abundance: NA
CDR3nt: TGTGCCAGCAGCTTTACAGGGGTAGCGGGAGCCTGGGGGGAGCTGTTTTTT
CDR3aa: CASSFTGVAGAWGELFF

d_gene: NA
j_gene: TRBJ1-1
v_gene: TRBV28
abundance: NA
CDR3nt: TGTGCCAGCAGTTTAGAGGTGACTGAAGCTTTCTTT
CDR3aa: CASSLEVTEAFF

d_gene: TRBD1
j_gene: TRBJ2-1
v_gene: TRBV5-1
abundance: NA
CDR3nt: TGCGCCAGCAGCGGGGGACAGGGCTCCCTATACAATGAGCAGTTCTTC
CDR3aa: CASSGGQGSLYNEQFF

d_gene: NA
j_gene: TRBJ2-1
v_gene: TRBV5-5
abundance: NA
CDR3nt: TGTGCCAGCAGCTTAAGATCGGGAGATCTCAATGAGCAGTTCTTC
CDR3aa: CASSLRSGDLNEQFF

d_gene: TRBD1
j_gene: TRBJ2-7
v_gene: TRBV5-1
abundance: NA
CDR3nt: TGCGCCAGCAGCACCAATCACAGGGGGCCCACCTACGAGCAGTACTTC
CDR3aa: CASSTNHRGPTYEQYF

d_gene: NA
j_gene: TRBJ2-7
v_gene: TRBV6-5
abundance: NA
CDR3nt: TGTGCCAGCAGTTACGGGGGCGCGGAAGTCTGGGAGCAGTACTTC
CDR3aa: CASSYGGAEVWEQYF

d_gene: NA
j_gene: TRBJ1-1
v_gene: TRBV7-9
abundance: once
CDR3nt: TGTGCCAGCAGCTACTTTGGGGGGGATGAAGCTTTCTTT
CDR3aa: CASSYFGGDEAFF

d_gene: NA
j_gene: TRBJ2-5
v_gene: TRBV7-9
abundance: once
CDR3nt: TGTGCCAGCAGCGGAGGGGGGATTGGGACCCAGTACTTC
CDR3aa: CASSGGGIGTQYF

d_gene: TRBD2
j_gene: TRBJ2-1
v_gene: TRBV27
abundance: NA
CDR3nt: TGTGCCAGCAGTTTAATCGGACTAGCGGGAGAAGGCAATGAGCAGTTCTTC
CDR3aa: CASSLIGLAGEGNEQFF

d_gene: NA
j_gene: TRBJ2-7
v_gene: TRBV6-2/TRBV6-3
abundance: NA
CDR3nt: TGTGCCAGCAGTTACCGAGGAGGCCAAAGTATCTACGAGCAGTACTTC
CDR3aa: CASSYRGGQSIYEQYF

d_gene: TRBD1
j_gene: TRBJ1-4
v_gene: TRBV3-1/TRBV3-2
abundance: NA
CDR3nt: TGTGCCAGCAGCCCGGGGGACAGGAGGGCGAATGAAAAACTGTTTTTT
CDR3aa: CASSPGDRRANEKLFF

d_gene: TRBD1
j_gene: TRBJ1-1
v_gene: TRBV6-1
abundance: NA
CDR3nt: TGTGCCAGCAGTGAAGCGTCCGGGACAGGGGGTGAAGCTTTCTTT
CDR3aa: CASSEASGTGGEAFF

d_gene: TRBD1
j_gene: TRBJ2-3
v_gene: TRBV5-5
abundance: few
CDR3nt: TGTGCCAGCAGCTTGGAGGCAGGGGGCAGCACAGATACGCAGTATTTT
CDR3aa: CASSLEAGGSTDTQYF

d_gene: TRBD2
j_gene: TRBJ2-3
v_gene: TRBV7-3
abundance: NA
CDR3nt: TGTGCCAGCAGCGGGGGACTAAGCACAGATACGCAGTATTTT
CDR3aa: CASSGGLSTDTQYF

d_gene: NA
j_gene: TRBJ2-1
v_gene: TRBV2
abundance: NA
CDR3nt: TGTGCCAGCACTCCTGGGGAAGGACCTCGGGGCAATGAGCAGTTCTTC
CDR3aa: CASTPGEGPRGNEQFF

d_gene: TRBD2
j_gene: TRBJ2-1
v_gene: TRBV24-1
abundance: NA
CDR3nt: TGTGCCACCAGGGGCCCCGGGGAGCGGGACCTCCCCTCCTACAATGAGCAGTTCTTC
CDR3aa: CATRGPGERDLPSYNEQFF

d_gene: TRBD2
j_gene: TRBJ2-5
v_gene: TRBV5-1
abundance: once
CDR3nt: TGCGCCAGCAGCTTGGCCCCGGGAGGAGGAGAGACCCAGTACTTC
CDR3aa: CASSLAPGGGETQYF

d_gene: NA
j_gene: TRBJ2-5
v_gene: TRBV29-1
abundance: NA
CDR3nt: TGCAGCGTCGCAAGTGGGACCCAGTACTTC
CDR3aa: CSVASGTQYF

d_gene: TRBD1
j_gene: TRBJ2-3
v_gene: TRBV5-6
abundance: NA
CDR3nt: TGTGCCAGCAGCCCAACCCTCACAGGGGTCGGAGATACGCAGTATTTT
CDR3aa: CASSPTLTGVGDTQYF

d_gene: NA
j_gene: TRBJ1-1
v_gene: TRBV3-1/TRBV3-2
abundance: NA
CDR3nt: TGTGCCAGCAGCCAAGAAATCCGATTGACGGAGGGAGAGATTAAGTTGAACACTGAAGCTTTCTTT
CDR3aa: CASSQEIRLTEGEIKLNTEAFF

d_gene: NA
j_gene: TRBJ2-2
v_gene: TRBV15
abundance: NA
CDR3nt: TGTGCCACCAGCAGAAAACGGGGCAGTCCGAACACCGGGGAGCTGTTTTTT
CDR3aa: CATSRKRGSPNTGELFF

d_gene: NA
j_gene: TRBJ1-1
v_gene: TRBV19
abundance: NA
CDR3nt: TGTGCTGTGACGAAGGGGAAGGGCCCGTTGAACACTGAAGCTTTCTTT
CDR3aa: CAVTKGKGPLNTEAFF

d_gene: TRBD2
j_gene: TRBJ2-1
v_gene: TRBV14
abundance: NA
CDR3nt: TGTGCCAGCAGCCAAGATCTCCTAGCGGGAAGGGATGAGCAGTTCTTC
CDR3aa: CASSQDLLAGRDEQFF

d_gene: TRBD2
j_gene: TRBJ2-1
v_gene: TRBV6-2/TRBV6-3
abundance: once
CDR3nt: TGTGCCAGCAGTCCCGGGACTAGCAGTATCTCCTACAATGAGCAGTTCTTC
CDR3aa: CASSPGTSSISYNEQFF

d_gene: NA
j_gene: TRBJ1-5
v_gene: TRBV6-2/TRBV6-3
abundance: NA
CDR3nt: TGTGCCAGCAGTTACTCGAACCTTAGACCCCAGCCCCAGCATTTT
CDR3aa: CASSYSNLRPQPQHF

d_gene: NA
j_gene: TRBJ1-5
v_gene: TRBV6-1
abundance: NA
CDR3nt: TGTGCCAGCAGTGAAGTTCTGGTAAACTATAGCAATCAGCCCCAGCATTTT
CDR3aa: CASSEVLVNYSNQPQHF

d_gene: NA
j_gene: TRBJ1-1
v_gene: TRBV6-5
abundance: NA
CDR3nt: TGTGCCAGCAGCCGTTTAGGGAACACTGAAGCTTTCTTT
CDR3aa: CASSRLGNTEAFF

d_gene: NA
j_gene: TRBJ2-2
v_gene: TRBV21-1
abundance: NA
CDR3nt: TGTGCCAGCAGCAAAGTTATCGAGGGAGTGGAAACCGGGGAGCTGTTTTTT
CDR3aa: CASSKVIEGVETGELFF

d_gene: TRBD2
j_gene: TRBJ2-3
v_gene: TRBV27
abundance: NA
CDR3nt: TGTGCCAGCAGTTTCACTAGCGGCTATAGCACAGATACGCAGTATTTT
CDR3aa: CASSFTSGYSTDTQYF

d_gene: NA
j_gene: TRBJ2-7
v_gene: TRBV10-3
abundance: NA
CDR3nt: TGTGCCACCCTGACAAATTCCTACGAGCAGTACTTC
CDR3aa: CATLTNSYEQYF

d_gene: NA
j_gene: TRBJ1-1
v_gene: TRBV5-4
abundance: NA
CDR3nt: TGTGCCAGCAGCCCTGGACCGACGGGGCCTGAAGCTTTCTTT
CDR3aa: CASSPGPTGPEAFF

d_gene: NA
j_gene: TRBJ1-5
v_gene: TRBV10-3
abundance: NA
CDR3nt: TGTGCCATCAGTGAGTCGAGTTCCGGGCAAGGTCAGCCCCAGCATTTT
CDR3aa: CAISESSSGQGQPQHF

d_gene: NA
j_gene: TRBJ2-5
v_gene: TRBV5-5
abundance: NA
CDR3nt: TGTGCCAGCACCCCATTCGGTCAGAGCCAAGAGACCCAGTACTTC
CDR3aa: CASTPFGQSQETQYF

d_gene: TRBD1
j_gene: TRBJ2-1
v_gene: TRBV7-9
abundance: once
CDR3nt: TGTGCCAGCAGCCGGACAGGCAACTACAATGAGCAGTTCTTC
CDR3aa: CASSRTGNYNEQFF

d_gene: TRBD2
j_gene: TRBJ2-7
v_gene: TRBV6-6
abundance: NA
CDR3nt: TGTGCCAGCAGCTTAGCGGGAGAACTTCGCGAGCAGTACTTC
CDR3aa: CASSLAGELREQYF

d_gene: TRBD2
j_gene: TRBJ2-1
v_gene: TRBV11-1
abundance: NA
CDR3nt: TGTGCCAGCAGCCTTAGACTAGCGGGAGGATACAATGAGCAGTTCTTC
CDR3aa: CASSLRLAGGYNEQFF

d_gene: TRBD2
j_gene: TRBJ2-1
v_gene: TRBV13
abundance: NA
CDR3nt: TGTGCCAGCAGCCCGAGAGGGCTAGCGGGGTGGCAGGGTGAGCAGTTCTTC
CDR3aa: CASSPRGLAGWQGEQFF

d_gene: NA
j_gene: TRBJ1-1
v_gene: TRBV24-1
abundance: NA
CDR3nt: TGTGCCACCAGGGGGGCGGGGAACACTGAAGCTTTCTTT
CDR3aa: CATRGAGNTEAFF

d_gene: TRBD1
j_gene: TRBJ2-1
v_gene: TRBV5-6
abundance: NA
CDR3nt: TGTGCCAGCAGCTTGAATCGGGGACAGGGGGCCGATGAGCAGTTCTTC
CDR3aa: CASSLNRGQGADEQFF

d_gene: NA
j_gene: TRBJ1-4
v_gene: TRBV4-1
abundance: NA
CDR3nt: TGCGCCAGCAGCCACCCGGGGGGGTTGTCTGAAAAACTGTTTTTT
CDR3aa: CASSHPGGLSEKLFF

d_gene: NA
j_gene: TRBJ1-4
v_gene: TRBV13
abundance: NA
CDR3nt: TGTGCCAGCAGCTTGGGACATGTTAATGAAAAACTGTTTTTT
CDR3aa: CASSLGHVNEKLFF

d_gene: TRBD2
j_gene: TRBJ2-2
v_gene: TRBV5-1
abundance: NA
CDR3nt: TGCGCCAGCAGCTTGGCGGCTAGCGGGCCGAACACCGGGGAGCTGTTTTTT
CDR3aa: CASSLAASGPNTGELFF

d_gene: NA
j_gene: TRBJ2-1
v_gene: TRBV10-3
abundance: once
CDR3nt: TGTGCCATCAGTCAGACTACCGTTGGTGGGGGCTCCTACAATGAGCAGTTCTTC
CDR3aa: CAISQTTVGGGSYNEQFF

d_gene: TRBD1
j_gene: TRBJ1-2
v_gene: TRBV6-5
abundance: NA
CDR3nt: TGTGCCAGCAAGATAGGACAGGGAGGAGGTGGCTACACCTTC
CDR3aa: CASKIGQGGGGYTF

d_gene: NA
j_gene: TRBJ1-6
v_gene: TRBV30
abundance: NA
CDR3nt: TGTGCCTGGGAAGGACTGCCCCGTGACTATTCACCCCTCCACTTT
CDR3aa: CAWEGLPRDYSPLHF

d_gene: TRBD2
j_gene: TRBJ2-5
v_gene: TRBV4-1
abundance: NA
CDR3nt: TGCGCCAGGCTAAAGGCGGGAGGGCGGGAGACCCAGTACTTC
CDR3aa: CARLKAGGRETQYF

d_gene: NA
j_gene: TRBJ2-5
v_gene: TRBV18
abundance: NA
CDR3nt: TGTGCCAGCTCACCACGGGCCCAAGGGGGAGAGACCCAGTACTTC
CDR3aa: CASSPRAQGGETQYF

d_gene: NA
j_gene: TRBJ2-2
v_gene: TRBV28
abundance: NA
CDR3nt: TGTGCCAGCAGTTTCAGACGGCGAAACACCGGGGAGCTGTTTTTT
CDR3aa: CASSFRRRNTGELFF

d_gene: NA
j_gene: TRBJ2-1
v_gene: TRBV5-6
abundance: NA
CDR3nt: TGTGCCAGCAGCTGGGGGCGGGGTCTCAATGAGCAGTTCTTC
CDR3aa: CASSWGRGLNEQFF

d_gene: TRBD1
j_gene: TRBJ2-3
v_gene: TRBV6-5
abundance: NA
CDR3nt: TGTGCCAGCGCGATAAGACAGGGAAGCACAGATACGCAGTATTTT
CDR3aa: CASAIRQGSTDTQYF

d_gene: NA
j_gene: TRBJ2-1
v_gene: TRBV30
abundance: NA
CDR3nt: TGTGCCTGGCAAGTGCTGGACTCCGTCAATGAGCAGTTCTTC
CDR3aa: CAWQVLDSVNEQFF

d_gene: TRBD2
j_gene: TRBJ2-7
v_gene: TRBV11-3
abundance: NA
CDR3nt: TGTGCCAGCAGCCCTAGCGGGTCCTACGAGCAGTACTTC
CDR3aa: CASSPSGSYEQYF

d_gene: NA
j_gene: TRBJ1-1
v_gene: TRBV5-6
abundance: once
CDR3nt: TGTGCCAGCAGCCTACAGTCGCTCAACACTGAAGCTTTCTTT
CDR3aa: CASSLQSLNTEAFF

d_gene: NA
j_gene: TRBJ1-2
v_gene: TRBV6-5
abundance: few
CDR3nt: TGTGCCAGCAGGACATCTTATGGCTACACCTTC
CDR3aa: CASRTSYGYTF